One sample yielded the 23 T cell receptor beta chains listed below, sequenced in a study of cytomegalovirus exposure and HLA in healthy donors. The PCR ran on 60 Vbeta and 13 Jbeta primers. Using immunoSEQ multiplex PCR, the repertoire was profiled, and TCRdb retains in-frame clones only, with some absent. The sample includes nearly 110,000 clones, approximately 82% seen only once; the top ten take roughly 2.5%. The sequenced material came from PBMCs. All receptors derive from a man aged 40-49 years in good health and CMV-seronegative.

Remarks on this clone: The junction departs from the called germline gene at one end, perhaps through a read error. The chain recombines TRBV23-1 with TRBJ2-7, with D possibly matching TRBD2 (5 bases). TRBV23-1 counts as an open reading frame of uncertain function. This CDR3 spans 11 amino acids. CDR3 protein: CASSRVVAGNF. The CDR3 coding sequence is TGCGCCAGCAGTCGAGTCGTGGCCGGGAACTTC.

V is TRBV18 and J is TRBJ1-1; D remains unclear. CDR3 length: 12 amino acids. Germline values: CDR1 KGHSH, CDR2 LQKENI. Trimming left V 5 bases short and J 11 bases short, with 15 bases between. The CDR3, as DNA: TGTGCCAGCTCAGAACGGCTAGAAGACGCTTTCTTT. Residues: CASSERLEDAFF.

This clone was detected once. The V gene is TRBV27, the J gene TRBJ1-2, with D unclear. This CDR3 contains 14 residues. Deletions cut 3 bases from V and 3 bases from J, with 11 bases between. CDR1 and CDR2 from the germline V gene are MNHEY and SMNVEV (reference sequence). CDR3 bases: TGTGCCAGCAGTTTCGGGGTTGGGTACTATGGCTACACCTTC. The encoded protein is CASSFGVGYYGYTF.

The rearrangement uses TRBV28 and TRBJ2-7, with D possibly TRBD1 on 6 matching bases. Germline values: CDR1 MDHEN, CDR2 SYDVKM. Trimming left V 7 bases short and J 2 bases short, with 12 bases between. CDR3 length: 13 amino acids. The CDR3 DNA is TGTGCCAGCAAACAAGGGGGTGCCTACGAGCAGTACTTC. This codes for CASKQGGAYEQYF.

This chain links TRBV15 with TRBJ2-1, with 9 bases fitting TRBD2. Germline V CDR1 and CDR2: LNHNV, YYDKDF (reference sequence). The CDR3 loop spans 16 amino acids. Germline trimming cut 5 bases from V and 7 bases from J; bases unmatched to any gene: 12. The CDR3 nucleotides are TGTGCCACCAGCTGGGCGGGGGGGCTCAGAGGGAATGAGCAGTTCTTC. This gives the protein CATSWAGGLRGNEQFF.

CDR3: CASSYGLAGSYNEQFF. The CDR3 coding sequence is TGCGCCAGCAGCTACGGACTAGCGGGCTCCTACAATGAGCAGTTCTTC. The chain joins TRBV5-1 to TRBJ2-1; the match to TRBD2 covers 11 bases. Trimming removed 3 bases from V and 0 bases from J; junction bases left unmatched: 2. Germline assignment: CDR1 SGHRS and CDR2 YFSETQ. The CDR3 length is 16 residues.

The chain uses TRBV7-3 and TRBJ2-1, with 10 nucleotides matching TRBD2. The germline V gene encodes CDR1 SGHTA and CDR2 FQGTGA. The CDR3 loop spans 16 amino acids. Trimming cost V 1 base and J 8 bases; bases outside gene matches: 8. The CDR3 DNA sequence: TGTGCCAGCAGCTTAAGGGCGGGACTAGCGACGGATGAGCAGTTCTTC. This translates into CASSLRAGLATDEQFF.

The chain carries TRBV7-8 and TRBJ2-3, with a weak D call TRBD2 (5 bases). CDR1 and CDR2 from the germline V gene are SGHVS and FQNEAQ. V was shortened by 1 base and J by 0 bases, with 8 bases between the two germline ends. The CDR3 contains 15 residues. CDR3 nucleotides: TGTGCCAGCAGCTTAGAGCGGCAAAGCACAGATACGCAGTATTTT. It specifies CASSLERQSTDTQYF.

V usage is TRBV6-6 and J usage is TRBJ2-3, with 7 bases fitting TRBD1. Looked up from germline, CDR1 is MNHNY and CDR2 is SVGAGI (reference sequence). V lost 4 bases, J lost 5 bases, and 6 bases stayed unmatched. The CDR3 runs 14 residues. CDR3 amino acids: CASSWVGGGDTQYF. DNA of the CDR3: TGTGCCAGCAGTTGGGTAGGGGGCGGAGATACGCAGTATTTT.

The V gene is TRBV6-1, the J gene TRBJ2-7; 13 bases align to TRBD2. The CDR3 is 13 residues long. V gave up 8 bases and J gave up 4 bases; unmatched junction bases: 2. Germline CDR1 is MNHNS and CDR2 is SASEGT. CDR3 protein: CASATSGGYEQYF. DNA for the CDR3: TGTGCCAGCGCGACTAGCGGGGGGTACGAGCAGTACTTC.

The gene calls are TRBV7-2 and TRBJ1-5, with D tentatively TRBD1 (5 bases). CDR1 is SGHTA and CDR2 is FQGNSA in the germline V gene. V was shortened by 2 bases and J by 5 bases, with 13 bases between the two germline ends. This CDR3 is 15 amino acids long. CDR3 sequence: CASSLSLGLDQPQHF. CDR3 nucleotides: TGTGCCAGCAGCTTATCGTTGGGACTAGATCAGCCCCAGCATTTT.

The CDR3 spells CASSDRPPYGYTF. DNA of the CDR3: TGTGCCAGTAGTGACAGGCCTCCCTATGGCTACACCTTC. The rearrangement links TRBV19 to TRBJ1-2, with TRBD1 as a possible D gene (6 bases). CDR1 is LNHDA and CDR2 is SQIVND in the germline V gene (reference sequence). The CDR3 runs to 13 residues. V was pared by 5 bases and J by 4 bases, with 11 bases between. The variable domain in full, with the rest retrieved from reference TRBV19 and TRBJ1-2, is DGGITQSPKYLFRKEGQNVTLSCEQNLNHDAMYWYRQDPGQGLRLIYYSQIVNDFQKGDIAEGYSVSREKKESFPLTVTSAQKNPTAFYLCASSDRPPYGYTFGSGTRLTVV.

As for this clone: This sample includes further DNA sequences coding for the same CDR3. V gene TRBV5-1 combines with J gene TRBJ2-3; 7 nucleotides align to TRBD2. With 2 bases clipped from V and 3 bases from J, the junction kept 3 bases outside the gene matches. Germline CDR1 reads SGHRS; CDR2 reads YFSETQ. This CDR3 is 14 amino acids long. The CDR3 loop reads CASSFTGGTDTQYF. CDR3 sequence (DNA): TGCGCCAGCAGCTTTACGGGGGGAACAGATACGCAGTATTTT.

The chain joins TRBV7-2 to TRBJ2-7; 10 bases align to TRBD2. The germline gives CDR1 SGHTA, CDR2 FQGNSA. This CDR3 is 15 amino acids long. The V and J ends lost 5 bases and 3 bases, in that order; junction bases with no gene match: 7. The CDR3 loop reads CASSPVAGGLYEQYF. CDR3 DNA sequence: TGTGCCAGCAGCCCAGTAGCGGGGGGCCTCTACGAGCAGTACTTC.

The rearrangement joins TRBV7-9 to TRBJ2-2, with TRBD1 identical over 8 bases. Trimming at V came to 4 bases and at J to 9 bases, leaving 13 bases not matched to a gene. CDR3 size: 16 residues. Germline V gene sequence: CDR1 SEHNR, CDR2 FQNEAQ (reference sequence). The CDR3 bases are TGTGCCAGCAGCTCCGGGCCGGACAGGGATCGCCGGGAGCTGTTTTTT. Protein product: CASSSGPDRDRRELFF.

The chain combines TRBV2 with TRBJ2-7, with D possibly TRBD1 on 6 matching bases. V was shortened by 3 bases and J by 3 bases, with 12 bases between the two germline ends. The CDR3 has 14 amino acids. Germline V gene lookup returns CDR1 SNHLY and CDR2 FYNNEI. CDR3 sequence (DNA): TGTGCCAGCAGTGAGGGGGCCATTTACTACGAGCAGTACTTC. As protein: CASSEGAIYYEQYF.

Only one count was recorded for this clone. This chain joins TRBV18 and TRBJ1-1; possibly TRBD1 for D (6 bases). CDR1 is KGHSH, CDR2 LQKENI, per germline. V lost 4 bases and J 5 bases, leaving 11 bases between the germline ends. The CDR3 is 13 residues long. CDR3 loop: CASSLNRETEAFF. CDR3 nucleotides: TGTGCCAGCTCACTCAACAGGGAGACTGAAGCTTTCTTT.

This clone came up a few times. V gene TRBV4-1 combines with J gene TRBJ2-7; D call uncertain. This CDR3 is built from 12 residues. V gave up 4 bases and J gave up 5 bases, with 9 bases separating them. CDR1 and CDR2 (germline): MGHRA, YSYEKL. CDR3: CASSRPSDEQYF. The CDR3 bases are TGCGCCAGCAGCCGCCCATCAGACGAGCAGTACTTC.

Only one count was recorded for this clone. The chain employs TRBV9 and TRBJ2-1; D ambiguous. V was pared by 0 bases and J by 4 bases, with 11 bases between. Germline V gene sequence: CDR1 SGDLS, CDR2 YYNGEE. CDR3 length: 15 amino acids. Here the CDR3 DNA reads TGTGCCAGCAGCGTAGACCTAGTCGGGTACAATGAGCAGTTCTTC. Translated, it gives CASSVDLVGYNEQFF.

The chain uses TRBV4-1 and TRBJ2-7; 7 nucleotides line up with TRBD1. Germline lookup yields CDR1 MGHRA and CDR2 YSYEKL. This CDR3 has 16 residues. With V trimmed by 4 bases and J by 7 bases, 16 bases remained unmatched. The CDR3 sequence is CASSRAVQGVGGEQYF. CDR3 in DNA: TGCGCCAGCAGCCGAGCCGTTCAGGGGGTAGGCGGTGAGCAGTACTTC.

The chain joins TRBV6-6 to TRBJ1-1; D perhaps matches TRBD1 (5 bases). The germline V and J ends were trimmed by 5 bases and 12 bases, with 13 bases remaining between them. Germline CDR1 reads MNHNY; CDR2 reads SVGAGI (reference sequence). The CDR3 spans 11 residues. CDR3 sequence: CASSTQQDTFF. For the CDR3, the DNA is TGTGCCAGCAGTACCCAACAGGATACTTTCTTT.

The gene calls are TRBV4-1 and TRBJ2-7; D is possibly TRBD2 (6 bases). Germline lookup yields CDR1 MGHRA and CDR2 YSYEKL. The CDR3 contains 15 residues. V lost 2 bases, J lost 0 bases, and 11 bases lay in between. The CDR3 nucleotides read TGCGCCAGCAGCCAAAGGCGGGGAAGCTCCTACGAGCAGTACTTC. Protein product: CASSQRRGSSYEQYF.

This chain joins TRBV28 and TRBJ2-7; 7 nucleotides line up with TRBD1. The germline CDR1 and CDR2 sequences are MDHEN and SYDVKM. Unmatched junction bases numbered 13, after V lost 5 bases and J lost 0 bases. This CDR3 is built from 17 residues. As DNA, the CDR3 is TGTGCCAGCAGTCGTATCGGACAGGCGTTTAGCTCCTACGAGCAGTACTTC. Translated: CASSRIGQAFSSYEQYF.